This T cell receptor (beta chain) was retrieved from a study of spatial heterogeneity in lung cancer. Study-level findings and limits: Counts of expanded alpha and beta TCRs within tumors tracked the tumor nonsynonymous mutation count.

TCRdb re-called the 5' RACE reads with MiXCR, one entry per CDR3 protein. The sample consists of 3,000 to 4,500 distinct CDR3 sequences, 4.9% of them appearing once. The table lists this clonotype with a few counts. As yet, its antigen is unknown. Specified time point: sample taken at primary tumor resection. The sequenced sample was lung tumor tissue, obtained at surgery. The clonotype was recovered from a female donor with early-stage non-small cell lung cancer.

The CDR3 protein is CASTDRGGGETQYF. CDR3 in DNA: TGCGCCAGTACGGACAGGGGAGGCGGCGAGACCCAGTACTTC. The chain is built from TRBV5-1 and TRBJ2-5; 9 bases agree with TRBD1. The CDR3 has 14 amino acids. Germline V gives CDR1 SGHRS, CDR2 YFSETQ. V was clipped by 8 bases and J by 5 bases; unmatched bases: 10.